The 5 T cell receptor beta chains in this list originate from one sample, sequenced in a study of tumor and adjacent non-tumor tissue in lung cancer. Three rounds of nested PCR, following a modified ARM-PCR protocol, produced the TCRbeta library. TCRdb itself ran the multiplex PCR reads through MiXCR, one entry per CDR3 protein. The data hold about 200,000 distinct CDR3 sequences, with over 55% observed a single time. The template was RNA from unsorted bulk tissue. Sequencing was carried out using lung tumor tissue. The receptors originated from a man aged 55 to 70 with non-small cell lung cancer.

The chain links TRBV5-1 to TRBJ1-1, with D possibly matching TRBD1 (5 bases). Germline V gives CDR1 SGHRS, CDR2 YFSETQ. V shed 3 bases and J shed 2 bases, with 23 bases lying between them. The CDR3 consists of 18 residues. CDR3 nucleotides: TGCGCCAGCAGCTCACCTCGGGGGAAATTGTCAAAAAACACTGAAGCTTTCTTT. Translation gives CASSSPRGKLSKNTEAFF.

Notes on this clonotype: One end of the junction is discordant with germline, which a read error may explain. In nucleotides, the CDR3 is TGTACCAGCAGGCGACAGGGCGTTGATTCAGAGACCCAGTACTTC. It is translated as CTSRRQGVDSETQYF. The genes are TRBV12-3 or TRBV12-4 and TRBJ2-5; 7 nucleotides agree with TRBD1. This CDR3 comprises 15 residues.

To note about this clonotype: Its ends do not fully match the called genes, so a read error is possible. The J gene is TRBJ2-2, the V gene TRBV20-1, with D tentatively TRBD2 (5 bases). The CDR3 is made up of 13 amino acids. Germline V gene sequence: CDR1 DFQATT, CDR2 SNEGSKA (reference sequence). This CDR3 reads CSASDHNTGKLFF. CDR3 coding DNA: TGCAGTGCTTCTGACCACAACACCGGGAAGCTGTTCTTT.

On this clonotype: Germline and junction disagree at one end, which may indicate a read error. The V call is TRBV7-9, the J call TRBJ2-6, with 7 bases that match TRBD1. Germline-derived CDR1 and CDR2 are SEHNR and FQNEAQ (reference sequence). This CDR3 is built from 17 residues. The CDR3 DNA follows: TGTACCAGCAGCCCTACAACAGGGGTCGGTGGGGCCAACATCCTGACTTTC. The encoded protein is CTSSPTTGVGGANILTF. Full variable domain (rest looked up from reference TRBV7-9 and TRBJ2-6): DTGVSQNPRHKITKRGQNVTFRCDPISEHNRLYWYRQTLGQGPEFLTYFQNEAQLEKSRLLSDRFSAERPKGSFSTLEIQRTEQGDSAMYLCTSSPTTGVGGANILTFGAGSRLTVL.

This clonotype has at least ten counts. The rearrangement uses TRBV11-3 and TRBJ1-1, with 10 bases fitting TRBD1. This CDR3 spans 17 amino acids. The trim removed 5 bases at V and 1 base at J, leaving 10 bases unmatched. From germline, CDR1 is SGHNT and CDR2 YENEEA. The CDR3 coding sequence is TGTGCCAGCAGCGCGAGGACAGGGGGGCTTGGGAACACTGAAGCTTTCTTT. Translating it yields CASSARTGGLGNTEAFF.